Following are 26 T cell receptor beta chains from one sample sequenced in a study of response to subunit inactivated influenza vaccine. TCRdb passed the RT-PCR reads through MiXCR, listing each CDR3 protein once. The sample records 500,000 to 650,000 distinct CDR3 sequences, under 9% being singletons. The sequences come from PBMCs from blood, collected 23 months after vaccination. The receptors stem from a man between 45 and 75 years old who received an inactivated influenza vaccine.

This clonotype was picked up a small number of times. CDR3 sequence: CASSSGTTKETQYF. In DNA, the CDR3 is TGCGCCAGCAGCTCCGGGACAACAAAAGAGACCCAGTACTTC. The genes are TRBV5-1 and TRBJ2-5, with D possibly matching TRBD1 (6 bases). CDR1 and CDR2 (germline): SGHRS, YFSETQ. The CDR3 length is 14 residues. V lost 3 bases to trimming and J lost 3 bases, with 12 bases between them.

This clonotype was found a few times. The CDR3, as DNA: TGTGCCAGCAGCACAGGACTAGCGGAGTTCTACGAGCAGTACTTC. It codes for CASSTGLAEFYEQYF. The rearrangement joins TRBV9 to TRBJ2-7, with 10 bases identical to TRBD2. The V gene's germline CDR1 is SGDLS and CDR2 YYNGEE. V dropped 4 bases and J dropped 3; count of bases not matched to a gene: 7. The CDR3 sequence is 15 residues long.

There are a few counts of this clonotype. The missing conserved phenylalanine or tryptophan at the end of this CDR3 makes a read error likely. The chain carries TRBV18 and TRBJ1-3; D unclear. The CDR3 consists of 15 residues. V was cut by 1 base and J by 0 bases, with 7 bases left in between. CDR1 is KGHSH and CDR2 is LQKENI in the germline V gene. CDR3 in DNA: TGTGCCAGCTCACCACGTGGGCTCTCTGGAAACACCATATATTCT. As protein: CASSPRGLSGNTIYS.

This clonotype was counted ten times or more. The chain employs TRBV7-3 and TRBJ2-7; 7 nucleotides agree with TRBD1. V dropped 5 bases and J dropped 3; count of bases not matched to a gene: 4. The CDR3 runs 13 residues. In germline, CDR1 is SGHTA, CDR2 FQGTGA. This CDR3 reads CASSASGGYEQYF. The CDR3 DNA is TGTGCCAGCAGCGCCTCAGGGGGCTACGAGCAGTACTTC.

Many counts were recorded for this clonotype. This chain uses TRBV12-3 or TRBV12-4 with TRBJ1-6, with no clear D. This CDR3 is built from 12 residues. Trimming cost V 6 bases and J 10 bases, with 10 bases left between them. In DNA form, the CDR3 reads TGTGCCAGCAGCATGGGTGGCTCACCCCTCCACTTT. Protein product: CASSMGGSPLHF.

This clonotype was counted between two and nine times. The CDR3 nucleotides read TGCAGCGTTGAGCCCTCCTACAATGAGCAGTTCTTC. Translation gives CSVEPSYNEQFF. The genes are TRBV29-1 and TRBJ2-1; D call uncertain. This CDR3 comprises 12 residues. Trimming stripped 3 bases from V and 0 bases from J, with 3 bases between. The germline V gene encodes CDR1 SQVTM and CDR2 ANQGSEA.

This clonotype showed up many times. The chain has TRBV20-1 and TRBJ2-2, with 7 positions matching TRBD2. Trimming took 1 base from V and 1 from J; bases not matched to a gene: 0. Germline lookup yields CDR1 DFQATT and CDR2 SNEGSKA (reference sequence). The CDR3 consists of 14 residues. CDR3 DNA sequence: TGCAGTGCTAGAGCTAGCGGGAACACCGGGGAGCTGTTTTTT. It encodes CSARASGNTGELFF.

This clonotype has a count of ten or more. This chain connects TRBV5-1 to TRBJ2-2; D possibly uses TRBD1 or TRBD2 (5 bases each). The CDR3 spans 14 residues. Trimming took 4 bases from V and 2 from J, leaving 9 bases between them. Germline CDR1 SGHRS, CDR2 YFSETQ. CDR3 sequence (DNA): TGCGCCAGCAGCCGGGACGCAAACACCGGGGAGCTGTTTTTT. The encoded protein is CASSRDANTGELFF.

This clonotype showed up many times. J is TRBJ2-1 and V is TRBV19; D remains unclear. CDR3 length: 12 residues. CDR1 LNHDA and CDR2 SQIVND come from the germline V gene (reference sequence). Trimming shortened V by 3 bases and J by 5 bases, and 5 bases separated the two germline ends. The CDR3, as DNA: TGTGCCAGTAGTATCTCTCACAATGAGCAGTTCTTC. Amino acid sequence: CASSISHNEQFF.

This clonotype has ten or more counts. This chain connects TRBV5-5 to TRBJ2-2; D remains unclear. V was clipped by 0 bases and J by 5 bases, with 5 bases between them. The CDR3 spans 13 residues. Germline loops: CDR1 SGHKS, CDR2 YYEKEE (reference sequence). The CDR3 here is CASSLVGTGELFF. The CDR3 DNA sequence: TGTGCCAGCAGCTTGGTCGGGACCGGGGAGCTGTTTTTT.

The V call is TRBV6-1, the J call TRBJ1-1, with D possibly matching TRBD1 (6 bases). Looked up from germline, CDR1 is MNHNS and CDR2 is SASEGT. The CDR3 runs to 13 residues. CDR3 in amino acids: CATRGGPNTEAFF. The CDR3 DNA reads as TGTGCTACGCGCGGGGGCCCGAACACTGAAGCTTTCTTT.

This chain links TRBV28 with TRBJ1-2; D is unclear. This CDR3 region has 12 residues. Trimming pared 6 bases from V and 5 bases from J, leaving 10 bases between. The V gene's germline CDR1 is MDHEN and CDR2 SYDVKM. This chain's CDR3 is CASSLNGYGYTF. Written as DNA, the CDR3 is TGTGCCAGCAGCTTGAACGGGTATGGCTACACCTTC.

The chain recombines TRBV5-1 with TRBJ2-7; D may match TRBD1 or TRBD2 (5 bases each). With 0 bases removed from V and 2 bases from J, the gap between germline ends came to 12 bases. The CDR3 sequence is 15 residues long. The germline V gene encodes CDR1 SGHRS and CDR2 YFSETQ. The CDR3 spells CASSLGYGAAYEQYF. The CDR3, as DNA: TGCGCCAGCAGCTTGGGATACGGGGCTGCCTACGAGCAGTACTTC.

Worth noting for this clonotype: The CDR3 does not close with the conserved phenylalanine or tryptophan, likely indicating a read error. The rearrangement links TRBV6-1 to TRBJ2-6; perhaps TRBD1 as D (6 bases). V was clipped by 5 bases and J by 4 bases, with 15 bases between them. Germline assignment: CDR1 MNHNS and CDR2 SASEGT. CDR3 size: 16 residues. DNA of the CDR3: TGTGCCAGCAGTCCAGGGGTGGGGAAAGGGGCCAACGTCCTGACTATC. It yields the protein CASSPGVGKGANVLTI.

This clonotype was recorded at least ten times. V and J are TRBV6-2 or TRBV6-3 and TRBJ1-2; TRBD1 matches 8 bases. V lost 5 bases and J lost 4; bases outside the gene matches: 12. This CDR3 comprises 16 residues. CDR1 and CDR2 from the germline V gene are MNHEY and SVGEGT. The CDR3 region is CASSGGGTGLIYGYTF. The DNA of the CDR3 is TGTGCCAGCAGTGGCGGAGGGACAGGCCTGATCTATGGCTACACCTTC.

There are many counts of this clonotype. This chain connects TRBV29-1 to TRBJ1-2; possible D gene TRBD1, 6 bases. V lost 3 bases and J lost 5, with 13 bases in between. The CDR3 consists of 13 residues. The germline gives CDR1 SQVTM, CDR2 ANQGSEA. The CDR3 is CSVDIGQGYGYTF. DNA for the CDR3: TGCAGCGTTGATATTGGCCAGGGGTATGGCTACACCTTC.

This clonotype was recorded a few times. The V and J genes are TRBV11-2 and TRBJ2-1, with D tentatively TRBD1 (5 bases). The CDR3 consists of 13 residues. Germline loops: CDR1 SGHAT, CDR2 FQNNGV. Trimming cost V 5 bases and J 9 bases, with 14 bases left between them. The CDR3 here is CASSPQAGFEQFF. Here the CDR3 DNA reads TGTGCCAGCAGCCCCCAGGCAGGGTTTGAGCAGTTCTTC.

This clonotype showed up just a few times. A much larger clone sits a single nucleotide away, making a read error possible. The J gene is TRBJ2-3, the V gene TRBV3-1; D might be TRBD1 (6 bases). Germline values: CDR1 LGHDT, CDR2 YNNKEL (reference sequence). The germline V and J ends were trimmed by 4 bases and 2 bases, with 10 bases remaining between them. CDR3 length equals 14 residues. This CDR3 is CASSLWTDTDTQYF. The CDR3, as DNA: TGTGCCAGCAGCCTCTGGACAGACACAGATACGCAGTATTTT.

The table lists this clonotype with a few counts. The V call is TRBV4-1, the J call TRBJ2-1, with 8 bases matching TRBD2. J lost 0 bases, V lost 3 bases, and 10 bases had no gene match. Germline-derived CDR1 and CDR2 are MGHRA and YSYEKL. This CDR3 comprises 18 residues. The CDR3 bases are TGCGCCAGCAGCCAGGTGGCTAGCGGGTTTAGCTCCTACAATGAGCAGTTCTTC. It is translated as CASSQVASGFSSYNEQFF.

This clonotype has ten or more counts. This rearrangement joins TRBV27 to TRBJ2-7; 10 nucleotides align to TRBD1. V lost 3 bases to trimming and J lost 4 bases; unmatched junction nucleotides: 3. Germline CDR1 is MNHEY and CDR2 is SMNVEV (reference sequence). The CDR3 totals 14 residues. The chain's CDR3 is CASSFGDRGYEQYF. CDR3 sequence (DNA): TGTGCCAGCAGTTTCGGGGACAGGGGTTACGAGCAGTACTTC.

The CDR3, as DNA: TGTGCCAGCTTACAGGGGGCGCGCACAGATACGCAGTATTTT. Residues: CASLQGARTDTQYF. J is TRBJ2-3 and V is TRBV12-3 or TRBV12-4; 9 nucleotides match TRBD1. This CDR3 is 14 amino acids long. J lost 1 base, V lost 8 bases, and 4 bases had no gene match.

In DNA, the CDR3 is TGTGCCAGCAGTTTAAGACGGCTGTCGAACACTGAAGCTTTCTTT. Its translation is CASSLRRLSNTEAFF. The V and J genes are TRBV12-3 or TRBV12-4 and TRBJ1-1; no definite D call. The CDR3 covers 15 residues. V lost 2 bases and J lost 1, with 11 bases in between.

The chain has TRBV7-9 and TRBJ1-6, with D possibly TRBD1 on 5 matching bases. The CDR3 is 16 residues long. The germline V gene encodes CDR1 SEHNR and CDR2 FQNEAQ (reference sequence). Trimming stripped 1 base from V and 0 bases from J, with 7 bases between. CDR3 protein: CASSLVGGSYNSPLHF. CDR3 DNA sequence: TGTGCCAGCAGCTTAGTCGGGGGCTCCTATAATTCACCCCTCCACTTT.

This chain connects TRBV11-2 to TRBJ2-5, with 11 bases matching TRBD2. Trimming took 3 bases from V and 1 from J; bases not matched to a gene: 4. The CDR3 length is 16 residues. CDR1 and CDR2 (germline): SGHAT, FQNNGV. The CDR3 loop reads CASSLLSGGAQETQYF. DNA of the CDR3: TGTGCCAGCAGCTTGCTTAGCGGGGGGGCCCAAGAGACCCAGTACTTC.

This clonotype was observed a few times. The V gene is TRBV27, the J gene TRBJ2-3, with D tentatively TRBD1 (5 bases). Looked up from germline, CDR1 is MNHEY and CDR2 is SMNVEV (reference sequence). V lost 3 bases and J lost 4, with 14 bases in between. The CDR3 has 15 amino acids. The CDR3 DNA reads TGTGCCAGCAGTTTCGGCAGGGTAGTCCCAGATACGCAGTATTTT. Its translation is CASSFGRVVPDTQYF.

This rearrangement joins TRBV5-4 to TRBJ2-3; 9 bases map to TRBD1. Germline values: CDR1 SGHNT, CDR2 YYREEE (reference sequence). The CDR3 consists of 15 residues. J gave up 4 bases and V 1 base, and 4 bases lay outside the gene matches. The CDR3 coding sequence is TGTGCCAGCAGCTTGTACAGGGGGCCGTCAGATACGCAGTATTTT. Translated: CASSLYRGPSDTQYF.